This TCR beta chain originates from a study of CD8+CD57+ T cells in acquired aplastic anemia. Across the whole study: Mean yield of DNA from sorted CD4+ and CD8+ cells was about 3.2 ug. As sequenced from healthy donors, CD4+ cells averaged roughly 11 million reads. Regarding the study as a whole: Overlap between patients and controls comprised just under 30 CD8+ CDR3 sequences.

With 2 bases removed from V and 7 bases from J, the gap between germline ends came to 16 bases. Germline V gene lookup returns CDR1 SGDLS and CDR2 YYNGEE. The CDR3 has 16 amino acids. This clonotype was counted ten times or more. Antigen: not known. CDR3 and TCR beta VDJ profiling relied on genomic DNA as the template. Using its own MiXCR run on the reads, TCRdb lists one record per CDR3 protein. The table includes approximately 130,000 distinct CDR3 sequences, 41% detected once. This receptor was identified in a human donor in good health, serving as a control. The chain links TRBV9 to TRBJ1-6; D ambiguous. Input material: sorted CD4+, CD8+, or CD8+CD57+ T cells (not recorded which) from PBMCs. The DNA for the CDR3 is TGTGCCAGCAGCGTTGGGTCCAGTGGAGGGAATTCACCCCTCCACTTT. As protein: CASSVGSSGGNSPLHF. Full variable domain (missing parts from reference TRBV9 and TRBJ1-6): DSGVTQTPKHLITATGQRVTLRCSPRSGDLSVYWYQQSLDQGLQFLIQYYNGEERAKGNILERFSAQQFPDLHSELNLSSLELGDSALYFCASSVGSSGGNSPLHFGNGTRLTVT.